A single sample is the source of the 6 T cell receptor beta chains below, sequenced in a study of blood T cell repertoires in COVID-19. The protocol was immunoSEQ multiplex PCR, while the TCRdb copy is restricted to in-frame clones and leaves out a portion. This sample has 100,000 or so clones, with about 87% found just once. The specimen sequenced was peripheral blood. These receptor sequences come from a human donor in a cohort sampled during active COVID-19.

The chain combines TRBV10-3 with TRBJ2-7; 13 bases align to TRBD2. CDR1 and CDR2 (germline): ENHRY, SYGVKD. The V gene end was trimmed by 6 bases and the J gene end by 2 bases; junction bases not matched to a gene: 4. The CDR3 covers 15 residues. The CDR3, as DNA: TGTGCCATCAGCCCGGGACTAGCGGGGACCTACGAGCAGTACTTC. Protein: CAISPGLAGTYEQYF.

The chain joins TRBV24-1 to TRBJ1-3; 8 nucleotides line up with TRBD1. CDR1 KGHDR and CDR2 SFDVKD come from the germline V gene. V shed 1 base, J shed 2 bases, and the junction held 6 bases outside the gene matches. The CDR3 totals 17 residues. In nucleotides, the CDR3 is TGTGCCACCAGTGATTTCAAGACAGGGGTGGCTGGAAACACCATATATTTT. Translating gives CATSDFKTGVAGNTIYF.

This chain joins TRBV7-3 and TRBJ2-1; 9 bases line up with TRBD2. The trim removed 5 bases at V and 9 bases at J, leaving 5 bases unmatched. Germline V CDR1 and CDR2: SGHTA, FQGTGA. This CDR3 is 13 amino acids long. Here the CDR3 DNA reads TGTGCCAGCAGCGACCTTAGCGGGAGTGAGCAGTTCTTC. Translation gives CASSDLSGSEQFF.

V gene TRBV5-1 combines with J gene TRBJ1-3, with D perhaps matching TRBD1 (5 bases). Trimming shortened V by 5 bases and J by 0 bases, and 9 bases separated the two germline ends. The CDR3 spans 14 residues. In germline, CDR1 is SGHRS, CDR2 YFSETQ. The CDR3 protein is CASRVDISGNTIYF. CDR3 sequence (DNA): TGCGCCAGCAGGGTGGACATCTCTGGAAACACCATATATTTT.

V usage is TRBV5-4 and J usage is TRBJ2-1; 8 bases align to TRBD1. This CDR3 comprises 15 residues. Germline V gene data show CDR1 as SGHNT and CDR2 as YYREEE (reference sequence). V lost 4 bases and J lost 3; bases outside the gene matches: 6. The CDR3, as DNA: TGTGCCAGCAGCCTGACAGGGGACCTCTACAATGAGCAGTTCTTC. Amino acid sequence: CASSLTGDLYNEQFF.

The chain uses TRBV28 and TRBJ2-1; D might be TRBD1 (6 bases). Germline CDR1 reads MDHEN; CDR2 reads SYDVKM. V shed 6 bases and J shed 7 bases, with 19 bases lying between them. The CDR3 runs to 15 residues. Here the CDR3 DNA reads TGTGCCAGCAGCCGTCCCGGGACACAGACGAATGAGCAGTTCTTC. Its translation is CASSRPGTQTNEQFF.